This TCR beta chain was sequenced during a study of CD8+ T cells in alopecia areata (dated by TCRdb to 2017 to 2018). General notes on the study: Treated patients were enrolled in an open-label pilot trial of oral tofacitinib at 5 to 10 mg twice daily for moderate-to-severe alopecia areata. Patients received tofacitinib for 6 to 18 months and were then followed off drug for 6 months to check for delayed response and recurrence. For the treated patients, the SALT score, which quantifies what percentage of scalp surface area is affected, served as the measure of disease severity. High-throughput TCRbeta sequencing was used to examine T cell clonal expansion in alopecia areata in both the C3H/HeJ mouse model and human patients. Human TCRbeta sequencing covered scalp tissue and sorted CD4+ and CD8+ peripheral blood T cells from patchy and totalis/universalis alopecia areata patients and healthy controls. Patients on tofacitinib were biopsied at baseline and after 4 and 24 weeks of treatment, and several of the patients also had a later scalp biopsy. Scalp clonality was compared among normal scalp (n=4), patchy alopecia areata scalp (n=8), and alopecia totalis/universalis scalp (n=8). RNA was obtained with the PAXgene miRNA kit for fixed scalp, the miRNeasy kit for PBMCs, and the RNeasy kit for mouse skin. immunoSEQ multiplex PCR using 35 Vbeta forward primers and 13 Jbeta reverse primers was used to amplify TCRbeta CDR3 regions.

The investigation overall reported the following: Shared TCR sequences between patients were less evident than in mice, which may be partly attributable to HLA diversity in the patient population. Resident alphabeta T cells in normal human skin are also sequenced, complicating scalp TCR repertoire analysis, unlike mouse skin dominated by gammadelta T cells. Scalp clonality and the number of expanded CD8+ clones among the top 100 scalp clones were significantly decreased by tofacitinib. Lesional scalp, especially in alopecia totalis/universalis, showed higher clonality and more expanded CD8+ clones than normal scalp, suggesting antigenic drive. Many expanded lesional clones were found to persist in scalp and blood during tofacitinib treatment, and relapse after treatment cessation may be partly explained by this persistence. Because the treated cohort was small and included a single nonresponder, larger studies are needed to assess links between baseline CD8+ expansion and response.

The germline V gene (reference sequence) gives CDR1 as SGHAT and CDR2 as FQDESV. Measured from the cysteine to the phenylalanine, the CDR3 is 14 residues long. Kept here is only the CDR3 DNA, which spans 42 bases and is read in frame from base 1. After removal of 5 bases from V and 5 bases from J, the junction retains 4 bases not matched to a gene. This clone has more than one count but fewer than ten. It has no known antigen specificity. The input lacks base qualities; no much larger clone sits a single base away. Libraries were prepared through the immunoSEQ multiplex PCR assay. RNA was extracted from all samples and reverse transcribed into cDNA, which served as template for TCR sequencing. SuperScript III was used to make first-strand cDNA, primed with a 2:1 mix of oligo-dT and random hexamers. A synthetic immune receptor repertoire was used to gauge amplification bias, and whatever bias remained was removed computationally. On the study's bioinformatics: Raw reads were preprocessed to remove errors, and CDR3 was defined according to IMGT conventions as the region from the conserved cysteine to phenylalanine. Clonality was computed as 1 minus the Shannon entropy, with the entropy normalized by log2 of the number of productive unique TCRs. Scalp TCRbeta sequences were cross-referenced with sorted blood CD4 and CD8 repertoires so that the CD4 or CD8 identity of scalp clones could be inferred. Imported from immuneACCESS, the table was reduced by TCRdb to in-frame sequences with V and J called. These copies leave out some clones; in studies compared against another copy, an unresolved V gene accounts for under half, and the cause of the remainder is not known. D and trimming come from the DNA, and the V and J calls and clone size come from that table. The sample table contains 200,000 to 250,000 clones; only one count was recorded for around two fifths of them. Roughly 2.6% of the sample is in the top ten clones.

Taken with the paper, the label for treatment or condition translates to: oral pan-JAK inhibitor, 5-10 mg twice daily. From alopecia areata patients, peripheral blood was collected along with lesional scalp punch biopsies. PBMCs were isolated by density centrifugation and stained for CD3, CD4 and CD8, after which CD4+ and CD8+ T cells were sorted on a FACSAria. This chain is built from TRBV11-1 and TRBJ2-3, and 10 bases in between align with TRBD1. The sequence came from a human donor with alopecia areata. The specimen comprised CD4+ T cells sorted from blood, sampled between weeks 36 and 40, from a patient treated with tofacitinib. The CDR3 protein sequence reads: CASSLRTGGDTQYF. At the DNA level, the sequence is TGTGCCAGCAGCCTTCGGACAGGGGGAGATACGCAGTATTTT.